This T cell receptor (beta chain) was observed in a study of blood T cells in healthy people across ages (dated by TCRdb to about 2015). Study-wide context: Template switching captured roughly one uniquely barcoded TCR beta cDNA molecule per two T cells in model experiments. To track age-related changes in TCR beta repertoire diversity, the study relied on deep sequencing normalized with unique cDNA molecular identifiers. Donors were grouped into four age groups: young (average approximately 15 years), middle-aged (about 40), aged (over 55) and long-lived (approximately 75). To avoid experimental bias, donors of different ages were randomly spread across the sequencing lanes. Using the same blood draw, the study looked at two additional independent replicas of 1 million unique cDNA reads for two donors, one aged 18 to 30 and the other aged 80 or older. What the work shows at the level of the full study, not this receptor alone: The long-lived group showed more naive CD4+ T cells, fewer expanded clones and increased TCR diversity than the aged group, suggesting age selection. Estimates of total diversity based on one million sequenced T cells were regarded as lower bounds and as underestimates. Conclusive comparison of naive and antigen-experienced compartments was prevented by the profiling of bulk unsorted PBMCs. There was a strong correlation between observed TCR beta diversity and the percentage of naive T cells measured by flow cytometry. Because the CMV infection status of the donors was unknown, age-related changes in expanded clonotypes may potentially have been confounded. Observed TCR beta diversity per million T cells fell roughly linearly with age, and a significant reduction was already apparent by age around 39.

In its sample, this clonotype was seen a few times. Its antigen is currently not known. The record has no base qualities; no much larger clone is one base away. The donors were roughly 39 Caucasian individuals from Russia, aged roughly 6 to 90 years, who were systemically healthy. Each donor gave around 9 milliliters of peripheral blood, collected into EDTA-treated Vacutainer tubes. Ficoll-Paque density-gradient centrifugation was used to isolate PBMCs, with at least 6.5 million per sample. Trizol reagent was used to extract total RNA from PBMCs, with at least 5.5 micrograms per sample. Naive CD45RAhigh/CD27high T cell percentages were measured by flow cytometry on a PBMC aliquot from every donor. Clipping removes 5 bases from V and 6 bases from J, with 6 as the unmatched junction base count. Counted from cysteine to phenylalanine, this CDR3 has 14 amino acids. Left in the record is the CDR3 DNA by itself, 42 bases read in frame from the first base. Taken from the germline V gene, the CDR1 and CDR2 loops are SGHTA and FQGNSA.

The method behind the library was 5' RACE. A second PCR of about 6 to 12 cycles was performed with a sample-barcoded 5' primer and a J-beta primer mix. Each TCR beta cDNA molecule received a unique molecular identifier from a template-switch 5' adaptor carrying 12 random nucleotides. Each sample yielded at least 2.5 million CDR3-containing paired-end reads. The Mint cDNA synthesis kit, primed by a TRBC-specific oligonucleotide, was used to synthesize first-strand cDNA from all RNA. After uracil-DNA glycosylase treatment, a first 18-cycle PCR used universal primers M1SS and BC2_uni_R on all cDNA. The authors' analysis ran thus. Each sample was normalized by randomly selecting 1 million high-quality reads, each carrying a distinct molecular identifier. Instead of being binned into consensus sequences, reads that shared molecular identifiers were thrown out. MiTCR, with a Q25 quality threshold and the strictest error-elimination algorithm, was used for CDR3 identification, clonotype clustering and error correction. A nonparametric unseen species model with Euler transformation was used to estimate a lower bound on total TCR beta diversity. TCRdb trimmed the raw reads at Q25, called clones with MiXCR and kept productive beta chains. Every distinct CDR3 protein forms one entry, paired with its most common genes and DNA. Here the V and J calls rest on TCRdb's processing, not on the authors' analysis. The sample table lists 1,800,000 or so distinct CDR3 sequences, about 39% of them with a count of one. 23% of the sample comes from the top ten.

The sample comprised blood. This receptor chain uses TRBV7-2 and TRBJ1-4, and TRBD1 aligns with 7 junction nucleotides. This sequence originates from a human donor in good health. The DNA reads as follows: TGTGCCAGCAGCAAAGACAGGGTTGATGAAAAACTGTTTTTT. The resulting protein is CASSKDRVDEKLFF.